The TCR beta chain described here comes from a study of control samples from healthy donors and cancer patients. Measured with immunoSEQ multiplex PCR; TCRdb has only the in-frame clones, and not every one. The table has tens of thousands of clones, over 80% seen once. Per the germline V gene, CDR1 is LGHNT and CDR2 is FRNRAP. The CDR3 loop spans 15 amino acids. The junction had 12 bases not matched to a gene; V was cut back by 6 bases and J by 5 bases. This clonotype was obtained from a man aged 30 to 39 in good health. Sequencing used blood. This chain joins TRBV12-5 and TRBJ1-2; 7 bases fit TRBD1. In DNA, the CDR3 is TGTGCTAGTGGCCGGCCCCACACAGGGGTGTATGGCTACACCTTC. It is translated as CASGRPHTGVYGYTF.